Listed below are T cell receptor beta chains from one sample, sequenced in a study of post-analysis software for immune sequencing data. TCRdb itself ran the PCR reads through MiXCR, one entry per CDR3 protein. This table has about 540,000 distinct CDR3 sequences, around a third appearing once. The source material was blood. The source is a girl under 18 with multiple sclerosis. Both conserved end residues are part of each CDR3. D genes are given only for firm matches. Rows may omit the clone size; those that give it use once, few, many or a size class.

D	V	J	size	DNA	CDR3
TRBD1	TRBV7-9	TRBJ1-5	NA	TGTGCCAGCAGCACAGGGGGGGAGGGCCAGCCCCAGCATTTT	CASSTGGEGQPQHF
TRBD2	TRBV7-2	TRBJ2-5	few	TGTGCCAGCAGCCACTGGGGGAGCGGGGGCCAAGAGACCCAGTACTTC	CASSHWGSGGQETQYF
NA	TRBV29-1	TRBJ1-5	few	TGCAGCGCCGGCAGCCCGAATCAGCCCCAGCATTTT	CSAGSPNQPQHF
TRBD1	TRBV6-6	TRBJ2-5	few	TGTGCCAGCAGTTACCCCAGGGACAGCACAGAGACCCAGTACTTC	CASSYPRDSTETQYF
NA	TRBV29-1	TRBJ1-1	few	TGCAGCGTTGAAATGTACCAGGGAAATGAAGCTTTCTTT	CSVEMYQGNEAFF
NA	TRBV5-6	TRBJ2-1	few	TGTGCCAGCAGCTTGGGAGAGGTGCGGCGTAACTCCTACAATGAGCAGTTCTTC	CASSLGEVRRNSYNEQFF
NA	TRBV7-9	TRBJ2-5	NA	TGTGCCAGCAGCCCCACAGGAATTGGGCAAGAGACCCAGTACTTC	CASSPTGIGQETQYF
NA	TRBV7-3	TRBJ2-5	NA	TGTGCCAGCAGCAAGGGGGTGACGGGTGAAGAGACCCAGTACTTC	CASSKGVTGEETQYF
NA	TRBV5-1	TRBJ2-1	many	TGCGCCAGCAGCTTGGATCGCCCAGTTCAACCCTACAATGAGCAGTTCTTC	CASSLDRPVQPYNEQFF
NA	TRBV19	TRBJ1-2	NA	TGTGCCAGTAGTATAAGGGAAGATGGCTACACCTTC	CASSIREDGYTF
TRBD1	TRBV20-1	TRBJ2-7	few	TGCAGTGCTAGACAAGGGACAGGGGGTAGGGAGCAGTACTTC	CSARQGTGGREQYF
TRBD2	TRBV20-1	TRBJ2-3	NA	TGCAGTGCCCTTTTTCTAGCGGGGGGTCCCACAGATACGCAGTATTTT	CSALFLAGGPTDTQYF
TRBD1	TRBV7-7	TRBJ2-5	many	TGTGCTAGCAGTCCCGGACAGGGGATCCAAGAGACCCAGTACTTC	CASSPGQGIQETQYF
NA	TRBV11-2	TRBJ1-1	NA	TGTACCAGCAGCTTAGGTTTGCGCGGTACTGAAGCTTTCTTT	CTSSLGLRGTEAFF
TRBD1	TRBV2	TRBJ1-4	few	TGTGCCAGCAGTGAACTCCGACAGGGACAAAAACTGTTTTTT	CASSELRQGQKLFF
NA	TRBV3-1	TRBJ2-5	NA	TGTGCCAGCAGCCAAAGATACAATGAGCAGTACTTC	CASSQRYNEQYF
NA	TRBV7-7	TRBJ2-1	NA	TGTGCTAGCAGCTTAGGATTTGGAGGGGGGAATGAGCAGTTCTTC	CASSLGFGGGNEQFF
NA	TRBV4-1	TRBJ2-7	NA	TGCGCCAGCAGCCAAGTTCGCCCGGTCGGCTACAATGAGCAGTACTTC	CASSQVRPVGYNEQYF
NA	TRBV7-6	TRBJ1-5	NA	TGTGCCAGCAGCTCGGACGGAGATAATCAGCCCCAGCATTTT	CASSSDGDNQPQHF
NA	TRBV7-9	TRBJ2-3	NA	TGTGCCAGCAGCTTGGGCTCACGGGGTCCCACAGATACGCAGTATTTT	CASSLGSRGPTDTQYF
TRBD2	TRBV27	TRBJ2-1	few	TGTGCCAGCAGTCCCCTAGCGGCCCTAAATGAGCAGTTCTTC	CASSPLAALNEQFF
TRBD1	TRBV7-3	TRBJ2-1	NA	TGTGCCAGCAGCTCGAGAAGACAGGGTAGTCACTATTCCCACTCCTACAATGAGCAGTTCTTC	CASSSRRQGSHYSHSYNEQFF
NA	TRBV5-6	TRBJ1-1	few	TGTGCCAGCAGCTCGATGACAGTGTACACTGAAGCTTTCTTT	CASSSMTVYTEAFF
NA	TRBV20-1	TRBJ1-5	few	TGCAGTGCAGCCCAGAGCAATCAGCCCCAGCATTTT	CSAAQSNQPQHF
NA	TRBV7-7	TRBJ1-1	NA	TGTGCTAGCAGCCGGGACACGAACACTGAAGCTTTCTTT	CASSRDTNTEAFF
NA	TRBV5-1	TRBJ1-2	few	TGCGCCAGCAGCCCGACCATCGACTATGGCTACACCTTC	CASSPTIDYGYTF
TRBD2	TRBV10-3	TRBJ2-3	few	TGTGCCATCAGTTCTAGCGGGGGGGACACAGATACGCAGTATTTT	CAISSSGGDTDTQYF
TRBD2	TRBV11-2	TRBJ2-5	few	TGTGCCAGCAGCTTAGATAGGACTAGCGGAGAGACCCAGTACTTC	CASSLDRTSGETQYF
NA	TRBV7-9	TRBJ2-7	NA	TGTGCCAGCAGCTTACCCAACGGAGAGCAGTACTTC	CASSLPNGEQYF
TRBD2	TRBV20-1	TRBJ2-4	few	TGCAGTGCTAGAGAAGCACTAGCGGGGAGAGAGGGCATTCAGTACTTC	CSAREALAGREGIQYF
TRBD1	TRBV5-1	TRBJ2-7	few	TGCGCCAGCAGCTTGAGGACAGGGTACTACGAGCAGTACTTC	CASSLRTGYYEQYF
NA	TRBV6-1	TRBJ1-5	NA	TGTGCCAGCAGCCTAGGGGCCTATAGCAATCAGCCCCAGCATTTT	CASSLGAYSNQPQHF
TRBD1	TRBV5-4	TRBJ1-2	few	TGTGCCAGCAGCTTGGCCAGGGGGGACTATGGCTACACCTTC	CASSLARGDYGYTF
NA	TRBV11-2	TRBJ2-3	few	TGTGCCAGCAGCCTAAACTCACCCGCGGCAGATACGCAGTATTTT	CASSLNSPAADTQYF
TRBD2	TRBV7-2	TRBJ2-3	NA	TGTGCCAGCAGCTCACTAGCGGGGGCCTCCGATACGCAGTATTTT	CASSSLAGASDTQYF
NA	TRBV6-6	TRBJ2-5	NA	TGTGCCAGCAGTTACGGGGCGGGGGCTTATCAAGAGACCCAGTACTTC	CASSYGAGAYQETQYF
TRBD2	TRBV9	TRBJ2-1	NA	TGTGCCAGCAGCGTAGTAGAGGCTAGCGGGGGGGCCGATGAGCAGTTCTTC	CASSVVEASGGADEQFF
TRBD2	TRBV7-9	TRBJ2-1	few	TGTGCCAGCAGCTCCGCCGTCGGGACTAGCGGAGAGCAGTTCTTC	CASSSAVGTSGEQFF
NA	TRBV7-3	TRBJ2-5	few	TGTGCCAGCAGCCTGAGACCCGGTGAAGAGACCCAGTACTTC	CASSLRPGEETQYF
TRBD2	TRBV5-5	TRBJ2-5	many	TGTGCCAGCTCCCAAGGGACTAGCGGGGAGACCCAGTACTTC	CASSQGTSGETQYF
TRBD2	TRBV5-1	TRBJ2-1	NA	TGCGCCAGCAGCGATAGCGGGACCCCCTACAATGAGCAGTTCTTC	CASSDSGTPYNEQFF
NA	TRBV27	TRBJ2-5	NA	TGTGCCAGCAGTTTATATGGGGTTAGCGTGGAGACCCAGTACTTC	CASSLYGVSVETQYF
TRBD1	TRBV7-2	TRBJ2-1	NA	TGTGCCAGCAGCTTACGAACAGGGGGAAAATACAATGGGCAGTTCTTC	CASSLRTGGKYNGQFF
TRBD2	TRBV9	TRBJ2-3	few	TGTGCCAGCAGCGCAAGGACGGGGGGGTCGGGCACAGATACGCAGTATTTT	CASSARTGGSGTDTQYF
NA	TRBV10-3	TRBJ2-7	once	TGTGCCATCAGTGAAACAGGGTTAGGCGAGCAGTACTTC	CAISETGLGEQYF